Here is one TCR beta chain with its context. Germline V gene data show CDR1 as LNHNV and CDR2 as YYDKDF (reference sequence). The CDR3 spans 14 residues. The trim removed 8 bases at V and 1 base at J, leaving 5 bases unmatched. The sample belongs to a study of CD8 T cells in Susac syndrome. Roughly 0.45 to 1 ug RNA was reverse transcribed with random hexamers. TCR beta CDR3 was amplified by immunoSEQ multiplex PCR. This amplification extended across 54 Vbeta and 13 Jbeta segments. TCRdb analysed the immunoSEQ multiplex PCR reads with MiXCR anew, one entry per CDR3 protein. Among approximately 300,000 distinct CDR3 sequences, 65% to 90% were seen once, and the ten largest hold 0.2% to 0.25%.

This receptor was identified in a human donor with multiple sclerosis. This chain uses TRBV15 with TRBJ2-7; 10 positions match TRBD2. Sequenced input: CD8+ T cells from PBMCs. The CDR3 nucleotides are TGTGCCACCCTAGCGGGAGCAGGTTCCTACGAGCAGTACTTC. As protein: CATLAGAGSYEQYF.